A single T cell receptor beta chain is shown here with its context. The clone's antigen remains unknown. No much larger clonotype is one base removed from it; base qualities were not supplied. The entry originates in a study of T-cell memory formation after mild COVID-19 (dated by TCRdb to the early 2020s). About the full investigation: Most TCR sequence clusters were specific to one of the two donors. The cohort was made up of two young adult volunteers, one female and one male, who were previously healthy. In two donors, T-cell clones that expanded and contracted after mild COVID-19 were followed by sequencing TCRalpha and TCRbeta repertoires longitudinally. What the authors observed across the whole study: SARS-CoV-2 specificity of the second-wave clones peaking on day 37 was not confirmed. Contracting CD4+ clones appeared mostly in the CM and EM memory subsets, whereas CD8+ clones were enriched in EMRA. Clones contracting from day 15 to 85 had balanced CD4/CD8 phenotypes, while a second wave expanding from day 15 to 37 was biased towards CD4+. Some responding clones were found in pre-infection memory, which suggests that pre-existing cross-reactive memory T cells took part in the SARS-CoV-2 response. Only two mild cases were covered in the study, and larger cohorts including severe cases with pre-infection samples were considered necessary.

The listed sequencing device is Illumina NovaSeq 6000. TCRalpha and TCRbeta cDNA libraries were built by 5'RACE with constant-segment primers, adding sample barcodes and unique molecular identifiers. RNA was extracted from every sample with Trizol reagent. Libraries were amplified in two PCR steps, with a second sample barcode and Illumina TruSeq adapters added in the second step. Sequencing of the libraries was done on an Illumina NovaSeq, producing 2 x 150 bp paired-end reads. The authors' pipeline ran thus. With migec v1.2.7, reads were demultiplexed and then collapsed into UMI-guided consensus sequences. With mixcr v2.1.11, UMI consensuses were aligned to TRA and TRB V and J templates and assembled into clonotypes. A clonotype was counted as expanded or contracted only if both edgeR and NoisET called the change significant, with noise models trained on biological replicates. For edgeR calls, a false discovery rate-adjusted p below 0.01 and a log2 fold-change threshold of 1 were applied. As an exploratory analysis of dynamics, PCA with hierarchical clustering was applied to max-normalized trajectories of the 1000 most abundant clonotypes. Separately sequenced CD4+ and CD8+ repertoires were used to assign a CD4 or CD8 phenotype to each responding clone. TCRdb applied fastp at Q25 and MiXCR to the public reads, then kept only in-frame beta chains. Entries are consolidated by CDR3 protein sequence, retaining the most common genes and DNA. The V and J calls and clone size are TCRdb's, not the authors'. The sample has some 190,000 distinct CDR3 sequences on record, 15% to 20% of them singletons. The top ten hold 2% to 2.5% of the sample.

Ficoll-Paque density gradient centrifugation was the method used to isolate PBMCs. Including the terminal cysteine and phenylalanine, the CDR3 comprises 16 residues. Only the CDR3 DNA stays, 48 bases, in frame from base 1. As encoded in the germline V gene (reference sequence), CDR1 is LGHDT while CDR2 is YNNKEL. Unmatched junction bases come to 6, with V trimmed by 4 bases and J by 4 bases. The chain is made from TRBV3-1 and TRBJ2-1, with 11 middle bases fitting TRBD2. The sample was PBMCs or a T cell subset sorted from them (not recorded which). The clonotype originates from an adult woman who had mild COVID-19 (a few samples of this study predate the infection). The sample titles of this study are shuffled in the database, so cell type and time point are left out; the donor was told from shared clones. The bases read TGTGCCAGCAGCCCTGGCGGGACTAGCGGATACAATGAGCAGTTCTTC. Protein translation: CASSPGGTSGYNEQFF.